This T cell receptor beta chain came from a study of blood T cell repertoires in COVID-19. Study-level background: COVID-19 samples collected from the United States, Italy and Spain covered acute and convalescent phases.

Looked up from germline, CDR1 is SNHLY and CDR2 is FYNNEI. CDR3 size: 11 residues. V lost 6 bases to trimming and J lost 12 bases; unmatched junction nucleotides: 4. The Seattle site enrolled patients during active infection and followed them longitudinally. Per the original methods: Counts of nucleated cells, estimated from reference gene primer amplification, were obtained. The data were produced by immunoSEQ multiplex PCR, yet TCRdb's version contains in-frame clones alone and is incomplete. V, J and clone size reflect that table, while D and trimming were determined from the DNA. The sample has 200,000 or so clones, 90% seen once; the top ten hold roughly 2.6%.

The clonotype originates from a man younger than 40 with COVID-19, enrolled during active disease. The chain employs TRBV2 and TRBJ2-1; TRBD2 matches 8 bases. Input material: peripheral blood. The CDR3, as DNA: TGTGCCAGCAGATATAGCGGGACGCAGTTCTTC. Amino acids: CASRYSGTQFF.